Below are 7 T cell receptor beta chains sequenced from a single sample in a study of blood T cell repertoires in COVID-19. Produced via immunoSEQ multiplex PCR; TCRdb's table is partial and in-frame only. This sample has about 220,000 clones, with roughly 81% found just once. The source material was peripheral blood. The receptors here all came from a man aged 45-65 years who had recovered from COVID-19.

The V call is TRBV4-1, the J call TRBJ2-5, with TRBD1 as a possible D gene (6 bases). Germline V gives CDR1 MGHRA, CDR2 YSYEKL. Trimming took 4 bases from V and 0 from J, leaving 12 bases between them. CDR3 length equals 15 residues. Written as DNA, the CDR3 is TGCGCCAGCAGCCTCTATCGGACAGACCAAGAGACCCAGTACTTC. Residues: CASSLYRTDQETQYF.

V usage is TRBV6-5 and J usage is TRBJ1-2, with D maybe TRBD1 (5 bases). CDR3 size: 14 residues. Per germline, CDR1 MNHEY and CDR2 SVGAGI. The V end was cut by 2 bases, the J end by 3 bases, with 10 bases between. CDR3 DNA sequence: TGTGCCAGCAGTTACAAGGCAGGGCACTATGGCTACACCTTC. This codes for CASSYKAGHYGYTF.

The chain employs TRBV27 and TRBJ1-1; 9 bases map to TRBD1. The CDR3 spans 15 residues. CDR1 MNHEY and CDR2 SMNVEV come from the germline V gene (reference sequence). The trim removed 6 bases at V and 0 bases at J, leaving 5 bases unmatched. This CDR3 is CASRGTGLMNTEAFF. CDR3 DNA sequence: TGTGCCAGCAGAGGGACAGGGCTCATGAACACTGAAGCTTTCTTT.

This clone has just a few counts. The V call is TRBV28, the J call TRBJ1-1; D may be TRBD1 (6 bases). The V and J ends lost 2 bases and 6 bases respectively, with 13 bases between them. CDR1 and CDR2 from the germline V gene are MDHEN and SYDVKM. There are 14 residues in the CDR3. The CDR3 DNA reads as TGTGCCAGCAGTTTAAGGCAGGGGTTCGCTGAAGCTTTCTTT. Its protein product is CASSLRQGFAEAFF.

The J gene is TRBJ2-1, the V gene TRBV28; 13 bases agree with TRBD2. CDR1 and CDR2 (germline): MDHEN, SYDVKM. The CDR3 is 14 residues long. With 7 bases clipped from V and 7 bases from J, the junction kept 4 bases outside the gene matches. The CDR3 loop is CASKTSGGMNEQFF. CDR3 DNA sequence: TGTGCCAGCAAGACTAGCGGGGGGATGAATGAGCAGTTCTTC.

V usage is TRBV28 and J usage is TRBJ2-1; TRBD1 might be the D (5 bases). Trimming took off 9 bases at V and 12 bases at J, with 18 bases between the two ends. The CDR3 loop spans 12 amino acids. Germline V gene sequence: CDR1 MDHEN, CDR2 SYDVKM. CDR3: CASSRTSWGQFF. The CDR3, as DNA: TGTGCCAGTAGCCGGACATCCTGGGGGCAGTTCTTC.

V usage is TRBV3-1 (or the pseudogene TRBV3-2) and J usage is TRBJ2-1; D may be TRBD1 (6 bases). The CDR3 runs 15 residues. From germline, CDR1 is LGHDT and CDR2 YNNKEL (reference sequence). V was clipped by 1 base and J by 2 bases, with 9 bases between them. This CDR3 reads CASSQGRGAYNEQFF. DNA for the CDR3: TGTGCCAGCAGCCAAGGCAGGGGCGCCTACAATGAGCAGTTCTTC.